This T cell receptor (beta chain) was sequenced in a study of shared clonotypes between healthy human individuals. The study, taken as a whole, reports: The study drew on few donors, limiting represented genetic and exposure-history diversity. The authors expected sequencing depth to affect clonotype sharing among donors.

Method: immunoSEQ multiplex PCR; TCRdb's copy keeps in-frame clones and lacks some. This table holds under 2,000,000 clones, about 95% found once. CDR1 is MDHEN, CDR2 SYDVKM, per germline. Trimming took off 4 bases at V and 6 bases at J, with 13 bases between the two ends. The CDR3 is made up of 13 amino acids. Points on this clone: Antigen specificity is unknown.

Terminally differentiated effector memory CD45RA+ cells were excluded by CCR7 positive selection of CD45RO-negative cells. Donors included only healthy HIV-negative adults lacking recent acute infections or vaccinations. The chain is built from TRBV28 and TRBJ2-7; D may be TRBD1 or TRBD2 (6 bases each). The sequenced material came from naive CD8+ T cells sorted from blood. The clonotype was recovered from a man aged 18-30 years in good health. DNA of the CDR3: TGTGCCAGCAGTTGGGGGGACAATCTCGAGCAGTACTTC. Its protein product is CASSWGDNLEQYF.